Listed below are T cell receptor beta chains from one sample, sequenced in a study of blood T cell repertoires in COVID-19. The table came from immunoSEQ multiplex PCR; TCRdb's copy has only in-frame clones and leaves some out. This sample has approximately 120,000 clones, with roughly 88% found just once. The sample taken for sequencing was peripheral blood. The receptor set was obtained from a human donor in a cohort sampled during active COVID-19. Both conserved end residues are part of each CDR3.

TRBJ2-1 TRBV20-1 CSARDPLQQFF
TRBJ1-1 TRBV20-1 CSATGPTEAFF
TRBJ2-7 TRBV2 CASSPGGDYEQYF
TRBJ2-3 TRBV5-8 CASSLGSSGRDTQYF
TRBJ1-1 TRBV29-1 CSTRVGGVTEAFF
TRBJ2-3 TRBV5-6 CASSSITDTQYF
TRBJ1-1 TRBV28 CASSNSGLRGTEAFF
TRBJ2-5 TRBV19 CASSMGAIQETQYF
TRBJ2-5 TRBV4-3 CASSQDTRGETQYF
TRBJ2-1 TRBV5-1 CASSLVLAGDRNEQFF
TRBJ2-7 TRBV18 CASSPPDYYEQYF
TRBJ2-1 TRBV7-9 CASSFGLAGGKGEQFF
TRBJ1-5 TRBV28 CASSPVWQGNQPQHF
TRBJ1-5 TRBV6-1 CASSEELGPYQPQHF
TRBJ2-3 TRBV4-3 CASSQGTGVGGTDTQYF
TRBJ2-5 TRBV5-8 CASSLYISGKDLETQYF
TRBJ1-2 TRBV4-1 CASSQDRDSYGYTF
TRBJ1-3 TRBV5-5 CASSLAGFSLGNTIYF
TRBJ2-1 TRBV5-5 CASSFIDNEQFF
TRBJ2-7 TRBV27 CASSARESGWYEQYF
TRBJ1-6 TRBV5-1 CASSFHPGQGNNSPLHF
TRBJ2-3 TRBV29-1 CSSTGVNWIAGQDTQYF
TRBJ1-5 TRBV7-9 CASSLGQYSNQPQHF
TRBJ2-7 TRBV24-1 CATSLGGDEQYF
TRBJ2-3 TRBV3-1/TRBV3-2 CASSLLGGTTDTQYF
TRBJ2-1 TRBV11-2 CASSLEASGRAGVNEQFF
TRBJ2-1 TRBV5-6 CASSLIGLAEYNEQFF
TRBJ2-7 TRBV2 CASKADSTYEQYF
TRBJ2-3 TRBV7-3 CASSRGVDTQYF
TRBJ2-5 TRBV5-6 CASSLPSGTGRETQYF
TRBJ1-2 TRBV5-1 CASSRILMGQGGGYTF
TRBJ1-5 TRBV10-3 CAISRGNQPQHF
TRBJ2-7 TRBV11-1 CASSLAGQGGEQYF
TRBJ1-2 TRBV9 CASSVNLGADGYTF
TRBJ2-3 TRBV5-5 CASSTTLAGVRDTQYF
TRBJ2-3 TRBV7-8 CASSARLLADTQYF
TRBJ1-5 TRBV6-5 CASKGQGMGNQPQHF
TRBJ2-3 TRBV5-1 CASSPPREGHTDTQYF
TRBJ2-1 TRBV20-1 CSAPEYNEQFF
TRBJ2-1 TRBV19 CASSSPGGKIEQFF
TRBJ1-1 TRBV27 CASSPQGFVVEAFF
TRBJ1-5 TRBV11-2 CASSSGGGTGTGQPQHF
TRBJ2-6 TRBV10-3 CAPRDRTHSGANVLTF
TRBJ1-2 TRBV5-4 CASMFTGYYGYTF
TRBJ2-1 TRBV28 CASSSPGTGVHEQFF
TRBJ2-7 TRBV5-1 CASSLEGGSYEQYF
TRBJ2-7 TRBV2 CASSSLASSYEQYF
TRBJ2-7 TRBV27 CASRSGRISYEQYF
TRBJ1-2 TRBV2 CASTQGGHGGYTF
TRBJ2-3 TRBV7-6 CASSLRTGQDTQYF
TRBJ1-1 TRBV19 CASRGTGEYTEAFF
TRBJ2-5 TRBV7-8 CASSLDQGTETQYF
TRBJ1-2 TRBV10-3 CAMRTEANYGYTF
TRBJ2-2 TRBV7-2 CASIVSGTGTTGELFF
TRBJ1-1 TRBV6-5 CASSYSMRNGAFF
TRBJ1-5 TRBV28 CASSLRGQYNQPQHF
TRBJ1-4 TRBV18 CASSSDLQGVREKLFF
TRBJ2-5 TRBV28 CASSSVDSQETQYF